The rows below give T cell receptor beta chains drawn from one sample of a study of shared clonotypes between healthy human individuals. Data came from immunoSEQ multiplex PCR; TCRdb stores just in-frame clones and leaves some out. The top ten clones hold around 1.5% of a sample with roughly 1,100,000 clones, about 80% of them seen once. The sequenced sample was memory CD4+ T cells sorted from blood. The receptors stem from a man aged 18 to 29 in good health. Each CDR3 is given with its conserved first and last residue. A D gene is named only where the DNA matches it firmly. A row's size may be missing; if present it is once, few, many or a size class.

j_call d_call v_call clone_size cdr3_nt cdr3_aa
TRBJ2-7 TRBD1 TRBV6-5 few TGTGCCAGCAGTTACTCGGGGACAGGAAACTACGAGCAGTACTTC CASSYSGTGNYEQYF
TRBJ1-1 NA TRBV30 NA TGTGCCTGCCGAAAGTCGACGACCACTTTCTTT CACRKSTTTFF
TRBJ1-5 NA TRBV7-2 few TGTGCCAGCAGCTTAGAAGAGACCCAGCCCCAGCATTTT CASSLEETQPQHF
TRBJ2-3 NA TRBV11-2 NA TGTGCCAGCAGCTTAGATCCTGGCACAGATACGCAGTATTTT CASSLDPGTDTQYF
TRBJ2-5 NA TRBV4-1 NA TGCGCCAGCAGCCAAGGGAAGGTCCTGAGGGAGACCCAGTACTTC CASSQGKVLRETQYF
TRBJ1-6 NA TRBV18 many TGTGCCAGCTCAGGGGGGGGTAATTCACCCCTCCACTTT CASSGGGNSPLHF
TRBJ2-3 NA TRBV18 many TGTGCCAGCTTCCAAAGGGGAGATACGCAGTATTTT CASFQRGDTQYF
TRBJ2-7 NA TRBV7-9 few TGTGCCAGCACCTCCTTGGACAGAAACGAGCAGTACTTC CASTSLDRNEQYF
TRBJ1-1 TRBD1 TRBV11-2 NA TGTGCCAGCAGCCCAAGACAGGGCTGGAACACTGAAGCTTTCTTT CASSPRQGWNTEAFF
TRBJ2-3 TRBD2 TRBV9 NA TGTGCCAGCAGCGTCCGGACTAGCGGGGGGAAAGATACGCAGTATTTT CASSVRTSGGKDTQYF
TRBJ2-2 TRBD1 TRBV5-4 once TGTGCCAGCAGCCCGGGACAGACTTACACCGGGGAGCTGTTTTTT CASSPGQTYTGELFF
TRBJ2-3 TRBD2 TRBV5-4 once TGTGCCAGCAGCGGGGCGGGAGGGAGACTAACCACAGATACGCAGTATTTT CASSGAGGRLTTDTQYF
TRBJ2-7 NA TRBV9 NA TGTGCCAGCAGCGTAGATCCGGGGGCGGGGTCCGAGCAGTACTTC CASSVDPGAGSEQYF
TRBJ2-7 NA TRBV28 NA TGTGCCAGCAGCAGGGGGGGCGCCTACGAGCAGTACTTC CASSRGGAYEQYF
TRBJ2-6 TRBD2 TRBV7-9 NA TGTGCCACCCGGGGGGGAGGGTCCAGGGCCAACGTCCTGACTTTC CATRGGGSRANVLTF
TRBJ2-7 TRBD1 TRBV11-2 NA TGTGCCAGCAGCTTAGGAACAGGGGGCGCCCTACATGGTGAGCAGTACTTC CASSLGTGGALHGEQYF
TRBJ1-2 NA TRBV28 NA TGTGCCAGCAGTTTCAGGGGTATAGGCTATGGCTACACCTTC CASSFRGIGYGYTF
TRBJ2-7 NA TRBV6-5 NA TGTGCCAGCACCAGGACACCCAGCTCCTACGAGCAGTACTTC CASTRTPSSYEQYF
TRBJ1-5 NA TRBV6-1 NA TGTGCCAGCAGTGAAGGGTATGGTCTTTATCAGCCCCAGCATTTT CASSEGYGLYQPQHF
TRBJ1-3 NA TRBV11-2 NA TGTGCCAGCAGCTTAAGTACCAGCTCTGGAAACACCATATATTTT CASSLSTSSGNTIYF
TRBJ1-2 NA TRBV7-2 NA TGTGCCAGCAGCCCGGACAGAACTAACTATGGCTACACCTTC CASSPDRTNYGYTF
TRBJ2-7 NA TRBV10-3 once TGTGCCATCAGCGGTTCCTACGAGCAGTACTTC CAISGSYEQYF
TRBJ2-1 TRBD1 TRBV15 NA TGTGCCACCAGCGGAGGACAGGAATATTCGAATGAGCAGTTCTTC CATSGGQEYSNEQFF
TRBJ2-1 NA TRBV10-3 NA TGTGCCATCAGGGGCGACGGGCATGAGCAGTTCTTC CAIRGDGHEQFF
TRBJ2-5 NA TRBV11-1 NA TGTGCCAGCAGCTCCGAGACCGGGACGCGTGGGGAGACCCAGTACTTC CASSSETGTRGETQYF
TRBJ2-2 NA TRBV2 NA TGTGCCAGCAGACCCGGACTGCCGAACACCGGGGAGCTGTTTTTT CASRPGLPNTGELFF
TRBJ2-1 NA TRBV5-8 NA TGTGCCAGCAGCCTCCTAGTGGTGGGGAATGAGCAGTTCTTC CASSLLVVGNEQFF
TRBJ2-6 TRBD2 TRBV28 NA TGTGCCAGTAGTTTAGGACGTGGGACTACCACTGGGGCCAACGTCCTGACTTTC CASSLGRGTTTGANVLTF
TRBJ1-4 NA TRBV15 once TGTGCCACCAGCAGAGAGCTCGGACTTCGGGATGAAAAACTGTTTTTT CATSRELGLRDEKLFF
TRBJ1-1 TRBD1 TRBV7-2 once TGTGCCAGCTACCCGACAGGGTCGAACACTGAAGCTTTCTTT CASYPTGSNTEAFF
TRBJ1-3 NA TRBV18 NA TGTGCCAGCTCCAGAGGACGCTCTGGAAACACCATATATTTT CASSRGRSGNTIYF
TRBJ1-2 TRBD1 TRBV6-5 NA TGTGCCAGTCAGGGGGCAGCTAACTATGGCTACACCTTC CASQGAANYGYTF
TRBJ1-2 NA TRBV6-1 NA TGTGCCAGCACTCTGCGGGGGGCAAACTATGGCTACACCTTC CASTLRGANYGYTF
TRBJ2-5 NA TRBV10-3 NA TGTGCCATCAGTGGGAATAGGGGGGGGACCCAAGAGACCCAGTACTTC CAISGNRGGTQETQYF
TRBJ2-5 NA TRBV14 NA TGTGCCAGCAGCCGCTGGGGAAGGGAGACCCAGTACTTC CASSRWGRETQYF
TRBJ2-5 TRBD1 TRBV28 NA TGTGCCAGCAACTGGGGACAGGGGGGGGAGACCCAGTACTTC CASNWGQGGETQYF
TRBJ2-1 TRBD2 TRBV7-8 NA TGTGCCAGCAGCACAACTAGCGGGAGCCTCCTTGAGCAGTTCTTC CASSTTSGSLLEQFF
TRBJ2-7 TRBD2 TRBV18 NA TGTGCCAGCTCACCCGGGACTAGCTCCTACGAGCAGTACTTC CASSPGTSSYEQYF
TRBJ2-3 NA TRBV9 NA TGTGCCAGCAGCGCCCAAGCGGCCACAGATACGCAGTATTTT CASSAQAATDTQYF
TRBJ2-7 NA TRBV4-3 NA TGCGCCAGCAGCCAAGATAGGGCTGGGTTTTACGAGCAGTACTTC CASSQDRAGFYEQYF
TRBJ2-3 TRBD2 TRBV28 NA TGTGCCAGCACCATAGCGGGGGGGACCCCTCCGCAGTATTTT CASTIAGGTPPQYF
TRBJ1-2 NA TRBV5-1 NA TGCGCCAGCAGCCCTGATAACTATGGCTACACCTTC CASSPDNYGYTF
TRBJ2-2 NA TRBV30 NA TGTGCCTGGAGTAGGTGGGACAAGAGCGGGGAGCTGTTTTTT CAWSRWDKSGELFF
TRBJ2-2 NA TRBV7-9 NA TGTGCCAGCAGCTTCCTAGACGCGAACACCGGGGAGCTGTTTTTT CASSFLDANTGELFF